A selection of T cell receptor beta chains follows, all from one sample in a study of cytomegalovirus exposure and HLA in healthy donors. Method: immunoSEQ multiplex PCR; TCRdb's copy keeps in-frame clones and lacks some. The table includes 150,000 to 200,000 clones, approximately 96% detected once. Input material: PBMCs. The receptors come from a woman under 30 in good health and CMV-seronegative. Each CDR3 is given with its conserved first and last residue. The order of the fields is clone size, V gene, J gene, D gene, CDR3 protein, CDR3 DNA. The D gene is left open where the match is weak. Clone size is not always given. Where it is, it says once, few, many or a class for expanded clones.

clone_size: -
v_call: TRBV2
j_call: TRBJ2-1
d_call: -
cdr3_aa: CASRVTWKSSYNEQFF
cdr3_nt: TGTGCCAGCAGGGTGACTTGGAAGAGCTCCTACAATGAGCAGTTCTTC

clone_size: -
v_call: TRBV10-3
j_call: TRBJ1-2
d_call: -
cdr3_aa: CAISQENYGYTF
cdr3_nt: TGTGCCATCAGTCAGGAAAACTATGGCTACACCTTC

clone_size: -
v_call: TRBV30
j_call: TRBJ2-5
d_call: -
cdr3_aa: CAWSDRETQYF
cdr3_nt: TGTGCCTGGAGTGACCGGGAGACCCAGTACTTC

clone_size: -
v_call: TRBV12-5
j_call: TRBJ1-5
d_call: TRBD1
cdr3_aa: CASGPGTGNQPQHF
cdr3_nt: TGTGCTAGTGGTCCGGGGACAGGCAATCAGCCCCAGCATTTT

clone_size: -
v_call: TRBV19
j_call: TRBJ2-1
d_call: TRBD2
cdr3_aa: CASRLSGGAYNEQFF
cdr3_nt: TGTGCCAGTAGACTCAGCGGGGGGGCTTACAATGAGCAGTTCTTC

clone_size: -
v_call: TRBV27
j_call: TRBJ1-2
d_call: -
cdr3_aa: CASRDRANYGYTF
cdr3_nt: TGTGCCAGCAGGGACAGAGCTAACTATGGCTACACCTTC

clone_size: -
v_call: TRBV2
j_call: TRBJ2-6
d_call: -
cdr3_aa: CASSELQDSGANVLTF
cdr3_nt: TGTGCCAGCAGTGAGCTCCAGGATTCTGGGGCCAACGTCCTGACTTTC

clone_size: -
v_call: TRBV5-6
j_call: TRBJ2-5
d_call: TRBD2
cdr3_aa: CASSLTLGYIAGLETQYF
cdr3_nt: TGTGCCAGCAGCTTGACTCTAGGGTACATAGCGGGTCTAGAGACCCAGTACTTC

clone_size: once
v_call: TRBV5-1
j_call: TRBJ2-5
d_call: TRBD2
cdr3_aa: CASSLAPSGGQETQYF
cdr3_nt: TGCGCCAGCAGCTTGGCGCCTAGCGGGGGTCAAGAGACCCAGTACTTC

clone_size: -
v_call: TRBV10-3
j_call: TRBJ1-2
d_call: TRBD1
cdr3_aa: CAIRGTGGGYTF
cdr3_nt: TGTGCCATCAGAGGGACAGGGGGTGGCTACACCTTC

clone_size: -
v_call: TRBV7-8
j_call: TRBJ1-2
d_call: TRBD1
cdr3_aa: CASSLRTGRANYGYTF
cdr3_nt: TGTGCCAGCAGCTTGCGGACAGGGCGAGCTAACTATGGCTACACCTTC

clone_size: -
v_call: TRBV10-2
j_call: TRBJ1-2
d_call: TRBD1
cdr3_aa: CASREVRTGGGGYTF
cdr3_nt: TGCGCCAGCAGAGAAGTTCGGACAGGGGGCGGTGGCTACACCTTC

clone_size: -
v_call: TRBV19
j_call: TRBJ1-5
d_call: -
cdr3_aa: CASQNGELSNQPQHF
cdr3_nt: TGTGCCAGTCAAAACGGGGAGTTGAGCAATCAGCCCCAGCATTTT

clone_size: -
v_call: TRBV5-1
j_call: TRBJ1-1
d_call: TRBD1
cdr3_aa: CASSLEGQAGTEAFF
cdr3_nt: TGCGCCAGCAGCTTGGAAGGACAGGCAGGGACTGAAGCTTTCTTT

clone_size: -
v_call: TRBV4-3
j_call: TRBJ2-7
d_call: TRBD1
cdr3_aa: CASSQAGQGYEQYF
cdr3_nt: TGCGCCAGCAGCCAAGCTGGACAGGGCTACGAGCAGTACTTC

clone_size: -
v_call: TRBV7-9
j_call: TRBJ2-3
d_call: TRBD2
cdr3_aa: CASSPIGGGGTDTQYF
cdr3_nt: TGTGCCAGCAGCCCGATTGGGGGGGGTGGCACAGATACGCAGTATTTT

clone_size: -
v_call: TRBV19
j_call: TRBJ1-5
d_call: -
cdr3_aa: CASSIFATGNNQPQHF
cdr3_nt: TGTGCCAGTAGTATTTTTGCGACAGGAAACAATCAGCCCCAGCATTTT

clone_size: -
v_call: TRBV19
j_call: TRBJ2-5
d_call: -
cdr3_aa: CASSDRPQETQYF
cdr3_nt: TGTGCCAGTAGTGACAGGCCCCAAGAGACCCAGTACTTC

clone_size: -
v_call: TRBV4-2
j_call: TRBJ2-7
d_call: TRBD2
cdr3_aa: CASSQGGLAGGEQYF
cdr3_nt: TGTGCCAGCAGCCAAGGGGGGCTAGCGGGGGGCGAGCAGTACTTC

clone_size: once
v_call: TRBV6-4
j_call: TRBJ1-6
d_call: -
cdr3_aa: CASSQGQSSPLHF
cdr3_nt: TGTGCCAGCAGTCAGGGGCAGAGTTCACCCCTCCACTTT

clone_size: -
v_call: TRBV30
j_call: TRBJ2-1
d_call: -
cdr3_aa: CAWSVPRGSEQFF
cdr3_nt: TGTGCCTGGAGTGTACCTCGGGGAAGTGAGCAGTTCTTC

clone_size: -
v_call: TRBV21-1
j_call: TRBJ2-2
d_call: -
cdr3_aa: CASSTDRESGTGELFF
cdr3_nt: TGTGCCAGCAGCACGGACAGGGAATCGGGCACCGGGGAGCTGTTTTTT

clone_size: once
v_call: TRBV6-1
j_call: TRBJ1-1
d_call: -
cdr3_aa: CASSEPRKTEAFF
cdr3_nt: TGTGCCAGCAGTGAACCGCGTAAAACTGAAGCTTTCTTT

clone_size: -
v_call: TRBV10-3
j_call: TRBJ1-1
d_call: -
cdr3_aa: CAIGSSVQFGITEAFF
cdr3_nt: TGTGCCATCGGATCCAGCGTTCAATTCGGGATCACTGAAGCTTTCTTT

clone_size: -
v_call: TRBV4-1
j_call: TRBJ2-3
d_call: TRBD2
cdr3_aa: CASSRLAGGTDTQYF
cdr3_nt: TGCGCCAGCAGCAGACTAGCGGGGGGAACAGATACGCAGTATTTT

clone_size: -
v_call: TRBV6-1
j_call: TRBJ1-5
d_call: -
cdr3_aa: CASTIRGGQPQHF
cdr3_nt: TGTGCCAGCACCATTCGAGGGGGTCAGCCCCAGCATTTT

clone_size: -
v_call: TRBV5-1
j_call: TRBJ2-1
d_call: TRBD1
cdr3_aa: CASSPGPGTGLSSYNEQFF
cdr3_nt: TGCGCCAGCAGCCCAGGTCCCGGGACAGGGCTTAGCTCCTACAATGAGCAGTTCTTC

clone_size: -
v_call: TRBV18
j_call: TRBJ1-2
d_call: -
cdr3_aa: CASSPAQYGYTF
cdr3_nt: TGTGCCAGCTCACCAGCCCAGTATGGCTACACCTTC

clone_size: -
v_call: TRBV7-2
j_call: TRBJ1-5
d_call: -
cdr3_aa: CASSEQYGEPQHF
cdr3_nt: TGTGCCAGCAGCGAACAATACGGAGAGCCCCAGCATTTT

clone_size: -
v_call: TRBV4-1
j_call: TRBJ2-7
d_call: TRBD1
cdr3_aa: CASSSGTEEVYEQYF
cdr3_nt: TGCGCCAGCAGCTCCGGGACAGAGGAGGTCTACGAGCAGTACTTC

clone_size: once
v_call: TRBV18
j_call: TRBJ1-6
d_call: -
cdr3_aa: CASSKEGGDNSPLHF
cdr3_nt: TGTGCCAGCTCAAAGGAGGGAGGCGATAATTCACCCCTCCACTTT

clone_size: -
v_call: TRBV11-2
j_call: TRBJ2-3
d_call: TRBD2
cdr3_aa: CASRRSAGLSSDTQYF
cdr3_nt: TGTGCCAGCAGGCGTTCAGCGGGGCTCTCCTCAGATACGCAGTATTTT

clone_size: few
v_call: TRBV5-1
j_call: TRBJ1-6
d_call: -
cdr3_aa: CASSLNSRPNSPLHF
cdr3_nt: TGCGCCAGCAGCTTAAACAGCCGACCCAATTCACCCCTCCACTTT

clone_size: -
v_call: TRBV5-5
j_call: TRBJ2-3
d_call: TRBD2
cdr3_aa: CASSLIRLAGGLSTDTQYF
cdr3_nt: TGTGCCAGCAGCTTGATTCGGCTAGCGGGGGGGCTAAGCACAGATACGCAGTATTTT

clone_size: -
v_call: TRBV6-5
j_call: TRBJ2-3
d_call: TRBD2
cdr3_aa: CASSYSAGGPTDTQYF
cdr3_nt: TGTGCCAGCAGTTACTCGGCGGGGGGGCCTACAGATACGCAGTATTTT

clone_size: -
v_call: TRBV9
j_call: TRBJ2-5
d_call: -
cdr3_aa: CASSEGGLRVIETQYF
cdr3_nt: TGTGCCAGCAGCGAAGGGGGACTACGAGTGATTGAGACCCAGTACTTC

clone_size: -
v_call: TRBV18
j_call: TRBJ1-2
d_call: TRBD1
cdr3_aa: CASSPQGALGYGYTF
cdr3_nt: TGTGCCAGCTCACCACAGGGGGCGCTCGGCTATGGCTACACCTTC

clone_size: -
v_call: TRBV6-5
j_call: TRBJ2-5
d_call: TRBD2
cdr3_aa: CASSYSIAGGETQYF
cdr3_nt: TGTGCCAGCAGTTACTCCATAGCGGGGGGGGAGACCCAGTACTTC

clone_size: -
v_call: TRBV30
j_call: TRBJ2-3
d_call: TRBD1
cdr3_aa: CAWSVGTGFTDTQYF
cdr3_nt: TGTGCCTGGAGTGTAGGGACAGGATTCACAGATACGCAGTATTTT

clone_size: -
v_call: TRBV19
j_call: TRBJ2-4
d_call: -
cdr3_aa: CASSLGARAKNIQYF
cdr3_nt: TGTGCCAGTAGTCTTGGGGCGAGGGCCAAAAACATTCAGTACTTC

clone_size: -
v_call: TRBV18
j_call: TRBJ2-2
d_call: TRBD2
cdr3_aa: CASSPLSGGISGELFF
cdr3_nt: TGTGCCAGCTCACCGCTCAGCGGGGGGATCTCCGGGGAGCTGTTTTTT